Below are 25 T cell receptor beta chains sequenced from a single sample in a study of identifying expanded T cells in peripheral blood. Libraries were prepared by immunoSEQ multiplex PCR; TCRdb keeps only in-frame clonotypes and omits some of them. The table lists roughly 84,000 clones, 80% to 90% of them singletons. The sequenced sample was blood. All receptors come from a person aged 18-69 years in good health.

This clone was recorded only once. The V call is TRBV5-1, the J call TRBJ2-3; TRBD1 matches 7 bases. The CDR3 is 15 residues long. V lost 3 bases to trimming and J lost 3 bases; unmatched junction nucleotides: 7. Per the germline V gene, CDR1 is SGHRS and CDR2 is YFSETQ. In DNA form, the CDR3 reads TGCGCCAGCAGCTCAGGGGACAGCGAGACAGATACGCAGTATTTT. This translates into CASSSGDSETDTQYF.

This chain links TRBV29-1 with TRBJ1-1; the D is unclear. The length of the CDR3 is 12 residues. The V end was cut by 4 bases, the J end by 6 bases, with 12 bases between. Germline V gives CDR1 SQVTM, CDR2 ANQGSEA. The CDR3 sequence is CSVAMGRAEAFF. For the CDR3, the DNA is TGCAGCGTTGCAATGGGTAGGGCTGAAGCTTTCTTT. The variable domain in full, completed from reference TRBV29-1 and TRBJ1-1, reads SAVISQKPSRDICQRGTSLTIQCQVDSQVTMMFWYRQQPGQSLTLIATANQGSEATYESGFVIDKFPISRPNLTFSTLTVSNMSPEDSSIYLCSVAMGRAEAFFGQGTRLTVV.

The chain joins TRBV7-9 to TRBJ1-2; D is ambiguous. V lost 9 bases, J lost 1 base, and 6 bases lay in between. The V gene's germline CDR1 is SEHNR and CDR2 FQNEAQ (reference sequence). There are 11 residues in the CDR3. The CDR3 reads CARRDNYGYTF. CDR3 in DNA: TGTGCCAGAAGAGATAACTATGGCTACACCTTC.

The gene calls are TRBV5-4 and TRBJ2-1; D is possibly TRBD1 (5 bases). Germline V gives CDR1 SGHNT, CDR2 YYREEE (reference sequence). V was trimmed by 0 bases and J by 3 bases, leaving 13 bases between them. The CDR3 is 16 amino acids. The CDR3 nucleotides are TGTGCCAGCAGCTTGGGGGTATTTGACAGCTACAATGAGCAGTTCTTC. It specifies CASSLGVFDSYNEQFF.

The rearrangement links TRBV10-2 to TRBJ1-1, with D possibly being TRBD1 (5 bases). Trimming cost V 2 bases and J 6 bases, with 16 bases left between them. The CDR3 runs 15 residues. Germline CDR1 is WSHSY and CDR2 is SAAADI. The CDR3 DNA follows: TGCGCCAGCAGTGAGACTTCGGCAGGGTTCTCTGAAGCTTTCTTT. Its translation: CASSETSAGFSEAFF.

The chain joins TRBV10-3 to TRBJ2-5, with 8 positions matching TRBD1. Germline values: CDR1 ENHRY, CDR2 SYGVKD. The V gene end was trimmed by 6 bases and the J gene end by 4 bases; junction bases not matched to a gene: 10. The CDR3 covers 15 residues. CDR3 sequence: CAIRSDRGRGETQYF. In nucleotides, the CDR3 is TGTGCCATCAGGAGTGACAGGGGTCGTGGAGAGACCCAGTACTTC.

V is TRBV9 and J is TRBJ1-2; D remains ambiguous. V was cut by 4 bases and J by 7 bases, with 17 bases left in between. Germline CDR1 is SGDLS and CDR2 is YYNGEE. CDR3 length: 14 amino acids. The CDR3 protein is CASSTPTGRTGYTF. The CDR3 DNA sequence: TGTGCCAGCAGCACCCCCACCGGACGTACTGGCTACACCTTC.

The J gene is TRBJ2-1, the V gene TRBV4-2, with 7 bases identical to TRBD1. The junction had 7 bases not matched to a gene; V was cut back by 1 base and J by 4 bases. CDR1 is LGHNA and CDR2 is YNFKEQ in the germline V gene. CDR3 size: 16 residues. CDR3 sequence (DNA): TGTGCCAGCAGCCAAGCCAGCCAGGGGGTTTACAATGAGCAGTTCTTC. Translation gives CASSQASQGVYNEQFF.

DNA for the CDR3: TGTGCCAGCAGCTTGATCATCGGGTTTAGCGGGGAGCTGTTTTTT. This sequence encodes CASSLIIGFSGELFF. V and J are TRBV5-6 and TRBJ2-2; D ambiguous. Trimming pared 1 base from V and 7 bases from J, leaving 14 bases between. Germline CDR1 SGHDT, CDR2 YYEEEE. The CDR3 consists of 15 residues.

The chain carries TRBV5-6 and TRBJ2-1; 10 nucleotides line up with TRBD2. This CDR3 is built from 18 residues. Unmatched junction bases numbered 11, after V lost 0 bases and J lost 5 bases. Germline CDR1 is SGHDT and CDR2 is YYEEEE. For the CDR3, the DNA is TGTGCCAGCAGCTTGGGAGTTAGCGGGAGGAGTATGGACAATGAGCAGTTCTTC. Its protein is CASSLGVSGRSMDNEQFF.

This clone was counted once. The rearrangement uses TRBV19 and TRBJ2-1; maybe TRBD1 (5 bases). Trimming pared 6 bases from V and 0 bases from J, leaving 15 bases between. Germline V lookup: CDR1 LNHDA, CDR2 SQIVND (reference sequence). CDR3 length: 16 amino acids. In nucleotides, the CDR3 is TGTGCCAGTAGCACCTCAGGGTTTAGCTCCTACAATGAGCAGTTCTTC. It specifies CASSTSGFSSYNEQFF.

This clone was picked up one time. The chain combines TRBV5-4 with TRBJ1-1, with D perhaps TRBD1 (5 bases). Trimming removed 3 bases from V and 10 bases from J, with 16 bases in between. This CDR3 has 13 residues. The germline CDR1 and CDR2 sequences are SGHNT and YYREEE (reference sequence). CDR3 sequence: CASSSGGGLGAFF. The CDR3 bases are TGTGCCAGCAGCTCTGGGGGAGGTCTTGGAGCTTTCTTT.

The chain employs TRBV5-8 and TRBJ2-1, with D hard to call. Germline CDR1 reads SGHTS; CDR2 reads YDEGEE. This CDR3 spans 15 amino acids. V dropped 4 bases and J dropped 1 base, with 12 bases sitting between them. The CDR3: CASSPKSGSYNEQFF. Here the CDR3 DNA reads TGTGCCAGCAGCCCAAAGAGTGGTTCCTACAATGAGCAGTTCTTC. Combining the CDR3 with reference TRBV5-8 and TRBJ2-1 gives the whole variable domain EAGVTQSPTHLIKTRGQQATLRCSPISGHTSVYWYQQALGLGLQFLLWYDEGEERNRGNFPPRFSGRQFPNYSSELNVNALELEDSALYLCASSPKSGSYNEQFFGPGTRLTVL.

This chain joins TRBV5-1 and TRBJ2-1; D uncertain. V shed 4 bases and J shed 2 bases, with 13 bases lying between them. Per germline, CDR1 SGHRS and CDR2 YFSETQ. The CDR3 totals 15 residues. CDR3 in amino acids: CASSPDDWPYNEQFF. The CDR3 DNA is TGCGCCAGCAGCCCAGACGACTGGCCCTACAATGAGCAGTTCTTC.

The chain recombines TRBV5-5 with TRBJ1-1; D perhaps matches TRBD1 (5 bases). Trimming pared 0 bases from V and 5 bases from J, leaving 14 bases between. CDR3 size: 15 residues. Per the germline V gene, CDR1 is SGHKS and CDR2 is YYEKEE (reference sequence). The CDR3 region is CASSLAVGGRTEAFF. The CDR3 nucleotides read TGTGCCAGCAGCTTGGCTGTGGGGGGAAGGACTGAAGCTTTCTTT. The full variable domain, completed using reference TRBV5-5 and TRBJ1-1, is DAGVTQSPTHLIKTRGQQVTLRCSPISGHKSVSWYQQVLGQGPQFIFQYYEKEERGRGNFPDRFSARQFPNYSSELNVNALLLGDSALYLCASSLAVGGRTEAFFGQGTRLTVV.

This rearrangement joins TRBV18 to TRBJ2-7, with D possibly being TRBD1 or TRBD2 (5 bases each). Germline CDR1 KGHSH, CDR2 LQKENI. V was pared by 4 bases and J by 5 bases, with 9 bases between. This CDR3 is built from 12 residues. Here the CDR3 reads CASSLGTHEQYF. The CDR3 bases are TGTGCCAGCTCACTGGGGACCCACGAGCAGTACTTC.

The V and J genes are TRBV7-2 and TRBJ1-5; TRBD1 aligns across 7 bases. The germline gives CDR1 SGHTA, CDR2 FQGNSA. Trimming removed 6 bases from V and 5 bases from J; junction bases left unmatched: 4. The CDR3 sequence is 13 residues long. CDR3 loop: CASRFDRDQPQHF. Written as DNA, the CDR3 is TGTGCCAGCAGGTTCGACAGGGATCAGCCCCAGCATTTT.

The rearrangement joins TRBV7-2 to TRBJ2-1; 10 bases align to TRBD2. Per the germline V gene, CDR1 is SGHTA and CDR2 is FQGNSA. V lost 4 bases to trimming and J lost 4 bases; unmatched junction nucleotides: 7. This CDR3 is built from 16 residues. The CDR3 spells CASSWTSGGGYNEQFF. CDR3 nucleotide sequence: TGTGCCAGCAGCTGGACTAGCGGAGGGGGATACAATGAGCAGTTCTTC.

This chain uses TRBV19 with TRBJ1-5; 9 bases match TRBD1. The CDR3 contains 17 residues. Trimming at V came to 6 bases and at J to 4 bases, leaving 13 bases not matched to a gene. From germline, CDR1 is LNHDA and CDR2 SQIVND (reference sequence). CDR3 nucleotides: TGTGCCAGTAGCATCCGGGACAGGGCCTCCTTAAATCAGCCCCAGCATTTT. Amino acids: CASSIRDRASLNQPQHF.

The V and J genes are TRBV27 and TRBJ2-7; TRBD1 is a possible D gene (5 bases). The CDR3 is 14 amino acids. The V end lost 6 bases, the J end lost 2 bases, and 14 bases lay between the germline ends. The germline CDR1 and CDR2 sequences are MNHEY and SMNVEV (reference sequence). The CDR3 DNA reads TGTGCCAGCAGCCCAGGGCCGGTCCCCTACGAGCAGTACTTC. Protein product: CASSPGPVPYEQYF.

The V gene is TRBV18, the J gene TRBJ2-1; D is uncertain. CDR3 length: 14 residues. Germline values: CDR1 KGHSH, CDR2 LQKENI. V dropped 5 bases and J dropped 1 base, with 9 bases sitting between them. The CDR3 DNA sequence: TGTGCCAGCTCAGCTGGTCATTCCTACAATGAGCAGTTCTTC. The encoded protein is CASSAGHSYNEQFF.

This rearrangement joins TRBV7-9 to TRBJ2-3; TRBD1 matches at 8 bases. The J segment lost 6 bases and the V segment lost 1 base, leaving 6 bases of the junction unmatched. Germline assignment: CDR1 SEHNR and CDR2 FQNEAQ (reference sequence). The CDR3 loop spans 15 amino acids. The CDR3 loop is CASSLVQGALDTQYF. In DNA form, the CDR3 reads TGTGCCAGCAGCTTAGTGCAGGGGGCCTTGGATACGCAGTATTTT. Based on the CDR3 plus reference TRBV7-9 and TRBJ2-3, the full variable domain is DTGVSQNPRHKITKRGQNVTFRCDPISEHNRLYWYRQTLGQGPEFLTYFQNEAQLEKSRLLSDRFSAERPKGSFSTLEIQRTEQGDSAMYLCASSLVQGALDTQYFGPGTRLTVL.

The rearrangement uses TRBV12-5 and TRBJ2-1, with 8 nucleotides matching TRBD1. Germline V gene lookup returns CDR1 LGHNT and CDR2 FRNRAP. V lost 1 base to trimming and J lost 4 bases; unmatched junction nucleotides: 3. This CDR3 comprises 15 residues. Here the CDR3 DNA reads TGTGCTAGTGGTTTGGCAAGGGACAGGTACAATGAGCAGTTCTTC. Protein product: CASGLARDRYNEQFF.

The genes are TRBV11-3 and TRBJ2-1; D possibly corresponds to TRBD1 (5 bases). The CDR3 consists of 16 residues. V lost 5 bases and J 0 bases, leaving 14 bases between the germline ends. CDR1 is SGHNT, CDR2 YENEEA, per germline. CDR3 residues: CASSPREAISYNEQFF. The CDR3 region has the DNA TGTGCCAGCAGCCCCAGGGAAGCGATCTCCTACAATGAGCAGTTCTTC.

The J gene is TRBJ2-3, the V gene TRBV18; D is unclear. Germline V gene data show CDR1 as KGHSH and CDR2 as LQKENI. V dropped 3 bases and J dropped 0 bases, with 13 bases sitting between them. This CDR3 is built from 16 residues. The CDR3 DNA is TGTGCCAGCTCACCCCGGACCTTTACTAGCACAGATACGCAGTATTTT. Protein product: CASSPRTFTSTDTQYF.